The sequence of this T cell receptor beta chain was determined in a study of blood T cell repertoires in COVID-19. Study information: In each case, the material was cDNA or gDNA derived from T cells, B-cell-depleted T cells, or PBMCs.

The V and J ends lost 8 bases and 7 bases, in that order; junction bases with no gene match: 11. The CDR3 spans 15 residues. From germline, CDR1 is MNHNY and CDR2 SVGAGI (reference sequence). TCRdb keeps only in-frame clones here, not all; method: immunoSEQ multiplex PCR. This repertoire shows around 300,000 clones, approximately 88% found once; its top ten account for about 1.7%. Assignments of participants to cohorts depended upon their own reported clinical history. Material: PBMCs or T cells enriched from blood (not recorded which). The V and J genes are TRBV6-6 and TRBJ1-6, with 7 bases identical to TRBD1. The TCR sequence derives from a woman aged 40-49 years who had recovered from COVID-19. Here the CDR3 DNA reads TGTGCCAGCCATCTGACAGGGAACTCCAATTCACCCCTCCACTTT. Translating it yields CASHLTGNSNSPLHF.